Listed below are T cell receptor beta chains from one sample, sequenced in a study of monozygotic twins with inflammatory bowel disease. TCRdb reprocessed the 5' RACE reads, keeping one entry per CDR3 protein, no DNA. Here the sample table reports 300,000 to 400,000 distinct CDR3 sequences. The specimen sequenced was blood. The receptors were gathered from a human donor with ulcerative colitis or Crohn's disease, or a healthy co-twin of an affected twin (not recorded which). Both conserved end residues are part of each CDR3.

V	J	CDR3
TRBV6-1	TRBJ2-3	CASNWQGTDTQYF
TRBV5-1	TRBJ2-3	CASSLVDGTGGIDTQYF
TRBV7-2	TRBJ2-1	CASSFLETGSNEQFF
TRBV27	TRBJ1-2	CASRLTGNYGYTF
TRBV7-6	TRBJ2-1	CASSFRAPNEQFF
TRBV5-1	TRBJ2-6	CASSLEGQYSGANVLTF
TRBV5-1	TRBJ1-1	CASSLDAPRNTEAFF
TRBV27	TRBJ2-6	CASSLTTGTGANVLTF
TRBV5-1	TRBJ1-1	CSSSSTPGQESEAFF
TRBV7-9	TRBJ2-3	CASSLGDTGTDTQYF
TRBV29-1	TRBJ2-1	CSVEGRGSSYNEQFF
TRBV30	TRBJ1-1	CAWRGRVDTEAFF
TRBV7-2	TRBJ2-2	CASRQGGTGELFF
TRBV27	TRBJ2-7	CASSSGVMDSYGEQYF
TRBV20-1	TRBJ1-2	CSARRPPGYTF
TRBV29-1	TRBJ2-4	CSVRQGASIQYF
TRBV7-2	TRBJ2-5	CASGVAGSQETQYF
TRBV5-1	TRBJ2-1	CASRPGGGDEQFF
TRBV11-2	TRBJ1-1	CASSRRTGQRAEAFF
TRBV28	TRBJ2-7	CASTSSNEQYF
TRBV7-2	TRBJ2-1	CASRGPSNEQFF
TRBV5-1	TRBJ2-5	CASSLWAVEQQETQYF
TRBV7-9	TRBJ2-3	CASIIRQASTDTQYF
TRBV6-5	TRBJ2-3	CASSYSQAGAQDTQYF
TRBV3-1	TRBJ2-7	CASRLSGTLSYEQYF
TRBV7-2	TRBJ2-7	CASSLRGASYEQYF
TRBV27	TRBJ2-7	CASSFRGQGGEQYF
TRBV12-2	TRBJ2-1	CASRPDRTTGSYNEQFF
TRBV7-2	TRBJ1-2	CASSLVVGGYTF
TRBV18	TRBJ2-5	CASSNVGQFQETQYF
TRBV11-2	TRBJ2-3	CASSLSGGRTDTQYF
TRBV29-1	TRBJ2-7	CSVGGLGGLTYEQYF
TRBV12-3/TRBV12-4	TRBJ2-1	CASSLKSYNEQFF
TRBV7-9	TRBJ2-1	CASSRGIVEQFF
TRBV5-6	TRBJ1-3	CASSLEPGRGNTIYF
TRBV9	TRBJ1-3	CASSVYRDRGPGNTIYF
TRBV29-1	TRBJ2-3	CSVRAGDTDTQYF
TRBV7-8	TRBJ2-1	CAIVRDREYNEQFF
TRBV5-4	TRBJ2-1	CASSPRTSGSLNEQFF
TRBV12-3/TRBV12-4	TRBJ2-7	CASSGNQGRYF
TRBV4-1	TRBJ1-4	CASSPRDLNEKLFF
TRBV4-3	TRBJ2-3	CASSQDNVDGTDTQYF
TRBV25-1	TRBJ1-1	CASSDETPNTEAFF
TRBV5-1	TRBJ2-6	CASSDLESSGANVLTF
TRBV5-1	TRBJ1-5	CASREGTSNQPQHF
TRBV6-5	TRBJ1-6	CASSYSRGQGVSPLHF
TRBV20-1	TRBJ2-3	CSASFQESSGSADTQYF
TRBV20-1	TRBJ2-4	CSEADSSSKNIQYF
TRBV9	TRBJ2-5	CASSVDRDQETQYF
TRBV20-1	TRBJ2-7	CSARVVGTFGQYF